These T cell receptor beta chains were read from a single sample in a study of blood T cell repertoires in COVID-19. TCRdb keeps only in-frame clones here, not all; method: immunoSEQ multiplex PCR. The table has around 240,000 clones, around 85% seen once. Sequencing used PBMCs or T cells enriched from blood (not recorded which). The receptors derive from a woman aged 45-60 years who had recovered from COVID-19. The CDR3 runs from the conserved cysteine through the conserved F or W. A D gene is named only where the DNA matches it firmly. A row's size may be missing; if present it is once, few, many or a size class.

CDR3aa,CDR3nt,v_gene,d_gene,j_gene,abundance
CASSPPQNTGELFF,TGTGCCAGCTCACCACCACAGAACACCGGGGAGCTGTTTTTT,TRBV18,.,TRBJ2-2,.
CASSPARRAEAFF,TGTGCCAGCAGCCCCGCGCGGCGGGCTGAAGCTTTCTTT,TRBV13,.,TRBJ1-1,.
CASSFQGMGGEKLFF,TGTGCCAGCAGCTTCCAGGGTATGGGGGGTGAAAAACTGTTTTTT,TRBV7-8,.,TRBJ1-4,.
CASSLGGPSTDTQYF,TGTGCCAGCAGCTTAGGCGGCCCCAGCACAGATACGCAGTATTTT,TRBV7-9,.,TRBJ2-3,.
CASREGQGAEGYTF,TGTGCCAGCAGGGAGGGACAGGGGGCAGAGGGCTACACCTTC,TRBV28,TRBD1,TRBJ1-2,.
CASSQRLPFLGAEAFF,TGTGCCAGCAGCCAACGTCTGCCCTTTCTAGGCGCTGAAGCTTTCTTT,TRBV3-1/TRBV3-2,.,TRBJ1-1,once
CASSRKTDNYEQYF,TGTGCCAGCAGCCGAAAAACGGACAACTACGAGCAGTACTTC,TRBV28,.,TRBJ2-7,few
CASSLGLAGRAKETQYF,TGTGCCAGCAGCTTAGGGTTAGCGGGACGGGCTAAAGAGACCCAGTACTTC,TRBV11-2,TRBD2,TRBJ2-5,.
CASSAWRGGANSSGANVLTF,TGTGCCAGCAGCGCCTGGCGCGGGGGCGCTAATAGCTCTGGGGCCAACGTCCTGACTTTC,TRBV28,.,TRBJ2-6,.
CASSPVTSGTDTQYF,TGTGCCAGCTCACCAGTGACTAGCGGCACAGATACGCAGTATTTT,TRBV18,TRBD2,TRBJ2-3,.
CATSRVSGSYNEQFF,TGTGCCACCAGCAGAGTTAGCGGCTCCTACAATGAGCAGTTCTTC,TRBV15,.,TRBJ2-1,.
CATRGGGNTEAFF,TGTGCCACCCGGGGAGGGGGAAACACTGAAGCTTTCTTT,TRBV24-1,.,TRBJ1-1,.
CASSLITSSYNEQFF,TGTGCCAGCAGTTTAATCACATCCTCCTACAATGAGCAGTTCTTC,TRBV28,.,TRBJ2-1,.
CAMGTADTQYF,TGTGCCATGGGGACAGCAGATACGCAGTATTTT,TRBV10-3,TRBD1,TRBJ2-3,once
CASSESLLRVTGELFF,TGCGCCAGCAGTGAGTCCCTATTACGGGTAACCGGGGAGCTGTTTTTT,TRBV10-1,.,TRBJ2-2,.
CASSLRRTTSAYNEQFF,TGTGCCAGCAGCTTAAGGCGGACGACTAGTGCCTACAATGAACAGTTCTTC,TRBV5-4,.,TRBJ2-1,once
CASSSGTGTTEAFF,TGTGCCAGCAGTTCGGGGACAGGGACCACTGAAGCTTTCTTT,TRBV28,TRBD1,TRBJ1-1,.
CASSLEPTQSSYEQYF,TGTGCCAGCAGCTTGGAGCCGACTCAGTCATCCTACGAGCAGTACTTC,TRBV5-4,.,TRBJ2-7,once
CASSIQGAMGNQPQHF,TGTGCCAGTAGTATCCAGGGGGCTATGGGCAATCAGCCCCAGCATTTT,TRBV19,TRBD1,TRBJ1-5,.
CASSRGQVFGYSNQPQHF,TGTGCCAGCAGTCGCGGACAGGTTTTTGGTTATAGCAATCAGCCCCAGCATTTT,TRBV2,TRBD1,TRBJ1-5,.
CASSQDPPPSGAYEQYF,TGCGCCAGCAGCCAAGACCCCCCGCCTAGCGGGGCTTACGAGCAGTACTTC,TRBV4-1,TRBD2,TRBJ2-7,.
CASSLRGGRDTQYF,TGCGCCAGCAGCTTGCGGGGGGGCAGAGATACGCAGTATTTT,TRBV5-1,TRBD2,TRBJ2-3,.
CASSQDLRGYYGYTF,TGTGCCAGCAGCCAAGATTTGCGGGGTTATTATGGCTACACCTTC,TRBV3-1/TRBV3-2,.,TRBJ1-2,.
CASSQEFYAGGPGSYEQYF,TGTGCCAGCAGCCAAGAATTTTATGCGGGAGGGCCGGGGTCCTACGAGCAGTACTTC,TRBV4-2,TRBD2,TRBJ2-7,.
CASSQSFLSSYEQYF,TGTGCCAGCAGTCAATCCTTCCTGAGCTCCTACGAGCAGTACTTC,TRBV6-5,.,TRBJ2-7,.
CASTPVGQGPYGEQFF,TGTGCCTCAACACCCGTAGGACAGGGACCCTACGGTGAGCAGTTCTTC,TRBV19,TRBD1,TRBJ2-1,.
CASSEQGANTEAFF,TGTGCCAGCAGTGAACAGGGGGCGAACACTGAAGCTTTCTTT,TRBV25-1,TRBD1,TRBJ1-1,.
CASSLDRRNTQYF,TGTGCCAGCAGTTTGGACAGGCGGAATACGCAGTATTTT,TRBV27,TRBD1,TRBJ2-3,once